This TCR beta chain came from a study of blood T cell repertoires in COVID-19. The wider study: PBMCs, B-cell-depleted T cells, or T cells provided the cDNA or gDNA that made up the material.

Clones were sequenced by immunoSEQ multiplex PCR, and TCRdb holds only the in-frame ones, with some missing. The data contain roughly 670,000 clones, approximately 90% of them singletons. CDR1 SEHNR and CDR2 FQNEAQ come from the germline V gene (reference sequence). This CDR3 spans 13 amino acids. V was cut by 8 bases and J by 2 bases, with 12 bases left in between. The chain is built from TRBV7-9 and TRBJ1-2, with D possibly TRBD1 on 6 matching bases. The TCR originated in a woman in her late teens or twenties with acute or convalescent COVID-19. Input material: peripheral blood. CDR3 in amino acids: CASVLRGNYGYTF. In nucleotides, the CDR3 is TGTGCCAGCGTCTTAAGGGGGAACTATGGCTACACCTTC.